What follows is one T cell receptor beta chain and its context. The clone's antigen remains unknown. Base-call qualities are not available, and no considerably larger clone is one nucleotide away. At one collaborating source in Seattle, patients were enrolled during active infection and were followed longitudinally through the course of disease. Whole blood was collected in K2EDTA tubes by collaborating institutions according to the institutions' own protocols. For TCRbeta analysis, collaborators shipped samples as frozen whole blood, isolated PBMCs, or DNA extracted from either of those sample types. This record belongs to a study of blood T cell repertoires in COVID-19 (dated by TCRdb to 2018 to 2020). Some background on the complete study: Collaborator samples came from the United States, Italy and Spain and covered acute and convalescent phases of COVID-19. The material from the prospective study consisted of cDNA or gDNA derived from T cells, B-cell-depleted T cells, or PBMCs. Subjects who had been exposed to COVID-19, were actively infected with it, or had recovered from it provided the deeply sampled blood TCRbeta repertoires that made up the dataset. The repertoires were released in a freely available public database intended as a resource for research on the immune response to SARS-CoV-2. The samples were drawn from two sources: the first 160 participants of the ongoing ImmuneRACE study, and 1,254 subjects contributed by 6 global collaborators. Nearly every sample came with metadata listing a de-identified subject ID, COVID-19 status, age in years and sex. Where available, HLA class I and class II types were taken from metadata supplied by the sample provider and were not determined by assay-based typing. The paper as a whole reports these results and caveats: The quantity of clinical and demographic metadata differed by source and by participant and was supplied without curation.

TCRbeta CDR3 regions were amplified from genomic DNA using the immunoSEQ Assay, a bias-controlled multiplex PCR. In the paper's pipeline: The number of nucleated cells in each sample was estimated by amplification of reference gene primers within the assay. Sequence reads were collapsed and filtered to measure the absolute abundance of every unique TCRbeta CDR3 rearrangement. For each sample, productive Simpson clonality was calculated as the square root of Simpson's diversity index over productive rearrangements. Not all clones reach the TCRdb copy of this immuneACCESS table, which keeps in-frame sequences only. Checked studies attribute under half of the gap to unresolved V genes and leave the rest unexplained. V and J calls and clone size are given by that table; D and trimming were obtained from the DNA. The sample table shows about 300,000 clones, and around 84% are seen once. More than 1.2% of the sample lies in the top ten.

The CDR3 contains 15 residues, cysteine and phenylalanine counted. The only DNA kept is the CDR3, 45 bases in frame from the first base. The CDR1 and CDR2 encoded by the germline V gene are MDHEN and SYDVKM. Trimming takes 6 bases from V and 5 bases from J, and the germline ends sit 19 bases apart. The sample was peripheral blood. The clonotype originates from a human donor with COVID-19, enrolled during active disease. The donor label of this sample is uncertain. The chain links TRBV28 with TRBJ2-5, and perhaps TRBD2 as D gene, on 6 matching bases. The CDR3 protein sequence reads: CASSPFLRESETQYF. The nucleotides are TGTGCCAGCAGCCCCTTTTTGCGGGAAAGTGAGACCCAGTACTTC.